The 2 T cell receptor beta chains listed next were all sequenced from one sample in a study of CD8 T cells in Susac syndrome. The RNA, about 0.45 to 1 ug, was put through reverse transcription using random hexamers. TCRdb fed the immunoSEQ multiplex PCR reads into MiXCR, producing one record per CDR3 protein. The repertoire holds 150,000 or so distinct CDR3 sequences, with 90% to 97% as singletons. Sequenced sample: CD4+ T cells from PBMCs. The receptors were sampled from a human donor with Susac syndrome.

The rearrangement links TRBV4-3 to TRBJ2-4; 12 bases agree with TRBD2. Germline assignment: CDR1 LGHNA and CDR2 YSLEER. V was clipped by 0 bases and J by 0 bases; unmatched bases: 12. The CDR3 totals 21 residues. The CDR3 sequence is CASSQEISLAGGALAKNIQYF. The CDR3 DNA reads TGCGCCAGCAGCCAAGAAATTAGTCTAGCGGGGGGGGCACTAGCCAAAAACATTCAGTACTTC.

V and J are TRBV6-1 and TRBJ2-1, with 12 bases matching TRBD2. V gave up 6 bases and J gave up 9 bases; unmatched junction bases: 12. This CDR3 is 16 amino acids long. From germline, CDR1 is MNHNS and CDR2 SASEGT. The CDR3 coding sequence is TGTGCCAGCAGCATTTCGACTAGCGGGAGCACCGGTGAGCAGTTCTTC. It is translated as CASSISTSGSTGEQFF.